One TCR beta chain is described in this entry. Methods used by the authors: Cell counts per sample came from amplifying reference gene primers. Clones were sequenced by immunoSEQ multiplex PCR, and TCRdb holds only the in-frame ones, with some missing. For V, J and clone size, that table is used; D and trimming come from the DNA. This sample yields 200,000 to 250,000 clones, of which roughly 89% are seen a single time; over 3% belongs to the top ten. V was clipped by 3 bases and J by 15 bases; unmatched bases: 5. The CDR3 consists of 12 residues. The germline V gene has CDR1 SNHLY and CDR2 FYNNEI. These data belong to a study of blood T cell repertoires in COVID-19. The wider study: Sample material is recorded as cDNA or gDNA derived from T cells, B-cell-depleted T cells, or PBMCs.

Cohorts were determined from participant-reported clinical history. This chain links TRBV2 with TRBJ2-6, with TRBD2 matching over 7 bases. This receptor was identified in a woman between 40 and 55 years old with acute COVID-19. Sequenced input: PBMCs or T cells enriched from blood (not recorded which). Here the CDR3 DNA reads TGTGCCAGCAGTGAGGGGGGGTACGACCTGACTTTC. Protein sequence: CASSEGGYDLTF.